Here is one T cell receptor (beta chain) with its context. The data are from a study of blood T cell repertoires in COVID-19. The wider study: The United States, Italy and Spain were the sources of the acute and convalescent COVID-19 samples. Sample material is recorded as cDNA or gDNA derived from T cells, B-cell-depleted T cells, or PBMCs.

As handled by the study authors: Reference gene primer amplification gave nucleated cell count estimates. Profiled with immunoSEQ multiplex PCR; TCRdb holds only in-frame clones, not every one. The V and J calls and clone size were taken over from that table, and D and trimming were inferred from the DNA. Among a few hundred thousand clones listed, around 90% were seen once. The V gene lost 0 bases and the J gene lost 0 bases, with 12 bases spanning the gap. Germline V gene lookup returns CDR1 LNHNV and CDR2 YYDKDF (reference sequence). The CDR3 length is 17 residues. The receptor was derived from a woman in her thirties or forties with acute or convalescent COVID-19. The chain uses TRBV15 and TRBJ2-4, with D maybe TRBD1 (5 bases). Sequenced input: peripheral blood. The CDR3 coding sequence is TGTGCCACCAGCAGAGAGGACACCTCCTTAGCCAAAAACATTCAGTACTTC. This translates into CATSREDTSLAKNIQYF.